The T cell receptor (beta chain) under discussion was sequenced for a study of cytomegalovirus exposure and HLA in healthy donors. Study-wide findings and caveats: Reports state that TCR beta sequences accurately predicted most subjects' HLA-A and HLA-B alleles. Analysis was carried out at a later point, and it linked a missense DCLRE1C variant to TCR beta V- and J-gene trimming. One later analysis reportedly identified an Asian-associated ancestry cluster that showed fewer N-insertions than the approximately 700-donor mean.

About this clone itself: Antigen: not known.

60 Vbeta and 13 Jbeta primers were used in PCR. TCRdb's copy holds only in-frame clones and misses some; the assay was immunoSEQ multiplex PCR. The profile covers 150,000 or so clones, with about 75% appearing a single time and 0.5% to 0.85% taken by the ten largest. The V and J ends lost 5 bases and 4 bases respectively, with 10 bases between them. Germline CDR1 reads SGHTA; CDR2 reads FQGTGA. The length of the CDR3 is 13 residues. The chain uses TRBV7-3 and TRBJ2-3; D unclear. Source material: PBMCs. The receptor's source is a male donor in good health and CMV-seronegative. Here the CDR3 reads CASSTQVADTQYF. The CDR3 DNA is TGTGCCAGCAGCACCCAGGTCGCAGATACGCAGTATTTT.